The 11 T cell receptor beta chains in this list originate from one sample, sequenced in a study of blood T cell repertoires in COVID-19. Repertoires were generated with immunoSEQ multiplex PCR, while TCRdb's copy carries only in-frame clones and drops some. The profile covers tens of thousands of clones, with 75% to 80% appearing a single time and over 5.5% taken by the ten largest. The sequencing input was peripheral blood. The receptor set was obtained from a man in his 70s with COVID-19, enrolled during active disease.

The chain uses TRBV11-2 and TRBJ1-2; 7 nucleotides align to TRBD1. With V trimmed by 4 bases and J by 8 bases, 7 bases remained unmatched. The germline CDR1 and CDR2 sequences are SGHAT and FQNNGV. CDR3 size: 13 residues. The CDR3 region has the DNA TGTGCCAGCAGCTCTACAGGGGAACAGGGCTACACCTTC. Translating it yields CASSSTGEQGYTF. Supplemented by reference TRBV11-2 and TRBJ1-2, the full variable domain reads EAGVAQSPRYKIIEKRQSVAFWCNPISGHATLYWYQQILGQGPKLLIQFQNNGVVDDSQLPKDRFSAERLKGVDSTLKIQPAKLEDSAVYLCASSSTGEQGYTFGSGTRLTVV.

This clone was seen a few times. V usage is TRBV19 and J usage is TRBJ1-1, with D hard to call. This CDR3 has 15 residues. CDR1 is LNHDA and CDR2 is SQIVND in the germline V gene (reference sequence). V lost 5 bases and J 6 bases, leaving 19 bases between the germline ends. This chain's CDR3 is CASSAHPSGSSEAFF. The CDR3 nucleotides read TGTGCCAGTAGTGCACATCCCAGCGGAAGCTCTGAAGCTTTCTTT.

The J gene is TRBJ1-2, the V gene TRBV6-2 or TRBV6-3, with no clear D. The CDR3 contains 13 residues. The V gene's germline CDR1 is MNHEY and CDR2 SVGEGT. The ends were cut back, 2 bases at V and 2 bases at J, with 6 bases in the middle. Here the CDR3 DNA reads TGTGCCAGCAGTTACCAGTCGAACTATGGCTACACCTTC. The encoded protein is CASSYQSNYGYTF.

This sequence joins TRBV4-2 and TRBJ2-5; D is unclear. There are 14 residues in the CDR3. Between the trimmed V and J ends, which lost 5 bases and 2 bases, there was a span of 12 bases. Germline values: CDR1 LGHNA, CDR2 YNFKEQ. The CDR3 sequence is CASSLAVDQETQYF. Written as DNA, the CDR3 is TGTGCCAGCAGCTTGGCCGTCGATCAAGAGACCCAGTACTTC.

This sequence joins TRBV19 and TRBJ2-1, with 8 bases lining up with TRBD2. The V segment lost 8 bases and the J segment 2 bases; nucleotides outside the gene matches: 8. The germline V gene encodes CDR1 LNHDA and CDR2 SQIVND (reference sequence). The CDR3 spans 15 residues. The CDR3 DNA sequence: TGTGCCAGTGGGGGGAGCGGGGGCACCTACAATGAGCAGTTCTTC. Amino acid sequence: CASGGSGGTYNEQFF.

The chain couples TRBV11-3 to TRBJ1-1; the D gene is possibly TRBD1 (6 bases). Germline V gives CDR1 SGHNT, CDR2 YENEEA. This CDR3 region has 15 residues. V lost 5 bases and J 1 base, leaving 14 bases between the germline ends. The CDR3 is CASSLFRGRNTEAFF. The CDR3 coding sequence is TGTGCCAGCAGCCTTTTCAGGGGTAGGAACACTGAAGCTTTCTTT.

The V gene is TRBV10-3, the J gene TRBJ1-6, with 9 bases aligning to TRBD1. The germline gives CDR1 ENHRY, CDR2 SYGVKD. V lost 3 bases, J lost 5 bases, and 5 bases stayed unmatched. There are 16 residues in the CDR3. The CDR3: CAISEQGADNNSPLHF. The CDR3 DNA reads as TGTGCCATCAGTGAACAGGGGGCGGATAATAATTCACCCCTCCACTTT.

The CDR3 loop is CASSLGGRAYEQYF. In DNA, the CDR3 is TGTGCCAGCAGCTTAGGAGGGAGGGCCTACGAGCAGTACTTC. The chain is built from TRBV7-2 and TRBJ2-7; 7 bases are shared with TRBD2. Germline CDR1 and CDR2: SGHTA and FQGNSA. This CDR3 comprises 14 residues. V gave up 1 base and J gave up 2 bases; unmatched junction bases: 2.

The chain uses TRBV5-1 and TRBJ1-2; 10 positions match TRBD1. V trimming: 3 bases; J trimming: 4 bases; junction bases outside the gene matches: 3. Germline CDR1 is SGHRS and CDR2 is YFSETQ. This CDR3 region has 14 residues. The chain's CDR3 is CASSSGQGSYGYTF. In DNA form, the CDR3 reads TGCGCCAGCAGCTCGGGACAGGGGAGCTATGGCTACACCTTC.

The V and J genes are TRBV18 and TRBJ1-1; 8 bases are a match to TRBD1. Germline V CDR1 and CDR2: KGHSH, LQKENI. V shed 2 bases, J shed 1 base, and the junction held 6 bases outside the gene matches. The CDR3 extends over 16 amino acids. The CDR3 is CASSPGDRGSNTEAFF. The CDR3 DNA is TGTGCCAGCTCACCAGGAGACAGGGGTTCGAACACTGAAGCTTTCTTT.

This chain links TRBV2 with TRBJ1-1, with 9 bases aligning to TRBD1. Germline loops: CDR1 SNHLY, CDR2 FYNNEI. This CDR3 spans 13 amino acids. The ends lost 5 bases at V and 4 bases at J; junction bases unmatched: 2. As DNA, the CDR3 is TGTGCCAGCAGTACGACAGGGGGCACTGAAGCTTTCTTT. This encodes CASSTTGGTEAFF.